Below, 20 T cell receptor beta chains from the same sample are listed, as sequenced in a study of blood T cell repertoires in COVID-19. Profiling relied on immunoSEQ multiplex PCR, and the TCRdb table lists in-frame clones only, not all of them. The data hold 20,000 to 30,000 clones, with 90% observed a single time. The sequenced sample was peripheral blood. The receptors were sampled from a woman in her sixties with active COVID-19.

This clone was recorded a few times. CDR3 coding DNA: TGCAGCGCAAAGACAGGGTACGATTCACCCCTCCACTTT. Residues: CSAKTGYDSPLHF. The J gene is TRBJ1-6, the V gene TRBV29-1, with 7 bases fitting TRBD1. V shed 7 bases, J shed 8 bases, and the junction held 8 bases outside the gene matches. Germline V gives CDR1 SQVTM, CDR2 ANQGSEA. The CDR3 consists of 13 residues.

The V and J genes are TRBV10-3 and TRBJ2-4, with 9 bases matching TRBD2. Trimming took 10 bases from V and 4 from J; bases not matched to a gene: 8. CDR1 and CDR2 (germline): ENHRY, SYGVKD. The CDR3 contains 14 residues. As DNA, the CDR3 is TGTGCCAGCCCCAGCGGGAGGTCTAAAAACATTCAGTACTTC. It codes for CASPSGRSKNIQYF.

The CDR3 DNA follows: TGTGCCAGCAGTTTATGGGGACAGATTAATGAAAAACTGTTTTTT. This sequence encodes CASSLWGQINEKLFF. The rearrangement uses TRBV27 and TRBJ1-4; 7 bases agree with TRBD1. Germline CDR1 and CDR2: MNHEY and SMNVEV (reference sequence). The CDR3 consists of 15 residues. With 1 base clipped from V and 4 bases from J, the junction kept 3 bases outside the gene matches.

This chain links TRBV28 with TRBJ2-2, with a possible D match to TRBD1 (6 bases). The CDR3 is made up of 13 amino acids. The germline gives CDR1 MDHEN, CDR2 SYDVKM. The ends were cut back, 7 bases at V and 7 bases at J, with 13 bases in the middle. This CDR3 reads CASIQGLGGELFF. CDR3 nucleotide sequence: TGTGCCAGCATCCAGGGGTTGGGCGGGGAGCTGTTTTTT.

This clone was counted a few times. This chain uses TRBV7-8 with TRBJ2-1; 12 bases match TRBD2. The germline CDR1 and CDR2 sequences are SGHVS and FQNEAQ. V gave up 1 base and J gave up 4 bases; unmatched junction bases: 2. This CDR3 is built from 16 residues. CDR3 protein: CASSLVTSGRYNEQFF. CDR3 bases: TGTGCCAGCAGCTTAGTGACTAGCGGGAGATACAATGAGCAGTTCTTC.

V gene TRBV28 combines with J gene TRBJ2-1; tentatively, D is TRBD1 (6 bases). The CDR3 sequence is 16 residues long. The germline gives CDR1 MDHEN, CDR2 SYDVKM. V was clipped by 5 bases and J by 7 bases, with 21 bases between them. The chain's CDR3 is CASSPLGDTLRNEQFF. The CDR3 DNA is TGTGCCAGCAGTCCCCTCGGGGACACACTAAGGAATGAGCAGTTCTTC.

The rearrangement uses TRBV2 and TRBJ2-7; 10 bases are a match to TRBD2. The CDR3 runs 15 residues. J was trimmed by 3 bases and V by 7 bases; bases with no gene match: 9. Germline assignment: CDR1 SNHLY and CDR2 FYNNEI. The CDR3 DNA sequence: TGTGCCAGCACGCAGCGGGAGGGCCTTTTCTACGAGCAGTACTTC. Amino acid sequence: CASTQREGLFYEQYF.

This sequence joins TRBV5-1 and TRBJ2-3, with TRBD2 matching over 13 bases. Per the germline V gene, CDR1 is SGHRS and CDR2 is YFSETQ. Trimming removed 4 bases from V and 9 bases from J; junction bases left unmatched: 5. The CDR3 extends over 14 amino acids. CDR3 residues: CASSPGTSGETQYF. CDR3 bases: TGCGCCAGCAGCCCTGGGACTAGCGGGGAGACGCAGTATTTT.

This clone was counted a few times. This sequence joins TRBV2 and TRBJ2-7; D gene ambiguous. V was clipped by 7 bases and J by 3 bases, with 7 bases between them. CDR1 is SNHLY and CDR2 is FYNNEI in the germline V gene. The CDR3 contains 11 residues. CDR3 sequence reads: CASTVRYEQYF. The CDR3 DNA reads TGTGCCAGCACAGTCCGCTACGAGCAGTACTTC.

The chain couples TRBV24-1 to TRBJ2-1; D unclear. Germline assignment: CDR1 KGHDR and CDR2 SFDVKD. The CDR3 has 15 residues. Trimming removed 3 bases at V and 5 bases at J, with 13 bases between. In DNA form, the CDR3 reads TGTGCCACCAGTGATGCGCCCCTGGGCGACAATGAGCAGTTCTTC. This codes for CATSDAPLGDNEQFF.

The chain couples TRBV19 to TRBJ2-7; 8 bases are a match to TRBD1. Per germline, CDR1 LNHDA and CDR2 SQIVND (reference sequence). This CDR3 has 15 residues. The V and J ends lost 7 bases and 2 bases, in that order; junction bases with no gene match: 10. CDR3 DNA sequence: TGTGCCAGTACCTTGCGGACAGGGCCCACCTACGAGCAGTACTTC. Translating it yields CASTLRTGPTYEQYF.

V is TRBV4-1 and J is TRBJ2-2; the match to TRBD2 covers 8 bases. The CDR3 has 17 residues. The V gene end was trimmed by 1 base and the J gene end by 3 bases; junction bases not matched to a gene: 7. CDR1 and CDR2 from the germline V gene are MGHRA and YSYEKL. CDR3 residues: CASSQGFGTSDTGELFF. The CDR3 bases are TGCGCCAGCAGCCAAGGTTTCGGGACTAGTGACACCGGGGAGCTGTTTTTT.

CDR3 residues: CATYPGQGSDTQYF. CDR3 in DNA: TGCGCCACCTATCCGGGACAGGGGTCAGATACGCAGTATTTT. V and J are TRBV5-1 and TRBJ2-3, with 10 bases identical to TRBD1. This CDR3 contains 14 residues. The V and J ends lost 9 bases and 4 bases, in that order; junction bases with no gene match: 8. CDR1 is SGHRS and CDR2 is YFSETQ in the germline V gene.

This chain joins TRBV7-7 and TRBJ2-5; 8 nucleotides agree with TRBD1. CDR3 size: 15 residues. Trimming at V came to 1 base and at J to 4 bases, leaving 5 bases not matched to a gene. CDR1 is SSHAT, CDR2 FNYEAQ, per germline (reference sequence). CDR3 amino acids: CASSLGAGQGETQYF. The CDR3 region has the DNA TGTGCCAGCAGCTTAGGGGCCGGACAGGGAGAGACCCAGTACTTC. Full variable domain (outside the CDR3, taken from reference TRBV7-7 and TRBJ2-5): GAGVSQSPRYKVTKRGQDVTLRCDPISSHATLYWYQQALGQGPEFLTYFNYEAQPDKSGLPSDRFSAERPEGSISTLTIQRTEQRDSAMYRCASSLGAGQGETQYFGPGTRLLVL.

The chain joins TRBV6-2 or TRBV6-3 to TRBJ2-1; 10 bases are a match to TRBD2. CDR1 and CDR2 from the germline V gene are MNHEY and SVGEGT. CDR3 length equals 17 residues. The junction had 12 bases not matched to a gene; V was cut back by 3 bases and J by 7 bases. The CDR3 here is CASSYGASGSHRNEQFF. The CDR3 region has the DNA TGTGCCAGCAGTTATGGGGCTAGCGGGAGCCATAGGAATGAGCAGTTCTTC.

CDR3 bases: TGTGCCAGCAGCTTAGGGGCGTCCTACGAGCAGTACTTC. It translates to CASSLGASYEQYF. The V and J genes are TRBV11-2 and TRBJ2-7; unclear D gene. Trimming removed 1 base at V and 1 base at J, with 5 bases between. CDR3 size: 13 residues. Germline-derived CDR1 and CDR2 are SGHAT and FQNNGV.

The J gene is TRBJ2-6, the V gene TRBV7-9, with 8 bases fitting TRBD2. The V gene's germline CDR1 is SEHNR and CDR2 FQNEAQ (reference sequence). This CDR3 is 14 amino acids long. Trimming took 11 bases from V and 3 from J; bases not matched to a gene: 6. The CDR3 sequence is CASGGVRGANVLTF. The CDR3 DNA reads TGTGCCTCCGGGGGGGTCCGTGGGGCCAACGTCCTGACTTTC. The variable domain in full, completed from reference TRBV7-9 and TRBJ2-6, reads DTGVSQNPRHKITKRGQNVTFRCDPISEHNRLYWYRQTLGQGPEFLTYFQNEAQLEKSRLLSDRFSAERPKGSFSTLEIQRTEQGDSAMYLCASGGVRGANVLTFGAGSRLTVL.

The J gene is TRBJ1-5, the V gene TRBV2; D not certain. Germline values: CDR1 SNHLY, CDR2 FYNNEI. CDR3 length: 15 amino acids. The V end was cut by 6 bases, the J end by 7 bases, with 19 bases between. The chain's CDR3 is CASRTSGRRGQPQHF. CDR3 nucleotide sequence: TGTGCCAGCAGGACCTCGGGTAGACGTGGACAGCCCCAGCATTTT.

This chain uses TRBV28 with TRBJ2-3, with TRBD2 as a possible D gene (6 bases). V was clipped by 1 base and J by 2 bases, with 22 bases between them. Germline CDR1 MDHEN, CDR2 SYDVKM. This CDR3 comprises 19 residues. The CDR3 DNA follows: TGTGCCAGCAGTTTATCGGTTGTGGGTGGGCGGGGCTACACAGATACGCAGTATTTT. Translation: CASSLSVVGGRGYTDTQYF.

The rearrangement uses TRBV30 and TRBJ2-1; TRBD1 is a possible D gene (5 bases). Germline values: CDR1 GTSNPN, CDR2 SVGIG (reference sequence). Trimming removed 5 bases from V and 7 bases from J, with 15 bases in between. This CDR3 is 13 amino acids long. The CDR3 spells CAWVGRADNEQFF. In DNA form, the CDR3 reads TGTGCCTGGGTCGGCAGGGCAGATAATGAGCAGTTCTTC.